This entry lists 19 T cell receptor beta chains sequenced from one sample in a study of blood T cell repertoires in COVID-19. TCRdb's table, derived via immunoSEQ multiplex PCR, lists solely in-frame clones and lacks some. The sample yields 310,000 or so clones, 88% seen once. The sequenced material came from peripheral blood. These receptors all come from a woman between 25 and 40 years old with COVID-19, enrolled during active disease.

This chain uses TRBV6-5 with TRBJ2-7; perhaps TRBD1 as D (7 bases). This CDR3 region has 13 residues. The ends were cut back, 11 bases at V and 1 base at J, with 15 bases in the middle. From germline, CDR1 is MNHEY and CDR2 SVGAGI. CDR3 sequence: CASAEGASYEQYF. In DNA, the CDR3 is TGTGCCTCAGCGGAGGGGGCATCCTACGAGCAGTACTTC.

The chain has TRBV28 and TRBJ1-4; 9 bases fit TRBD1. The CDR3 is 16 amino acids. Germline CDR1 is MDHEN and CDR2 is SYDVKM. With V trimmed by 5 bases and J by 1 base, 5 bases remained unmatched. The CDR3 DNA reads TGTGCCAGCAGTAGGGACAGGGTAGGAACTAATGAAAAACTGTTTTTT. Translated, it gives CASSRDRVGTNEKLFF.

V is TRBV4-2 and J is TRBJ2-1; TRBD2 matches at 8 bases. After removal of 3 bases from V and 2 bases from J, the junction contained 9 bases not matched to a gene. CDR3 length: 17 amino acids. Germline V gene sequence: CDR1 LGHNA, CDR2 YNFKEQ. CDR3 residues: CASSQLVTSEAYNEQFF. CDR3 DNA: TGTGCCAGCAGCCAGCTCGTGACTAGCGAGGCCTACAATGAGCAGTTCTTC.

The chain couples TRBV7-2 to TRBJ1-1; D possibly corresponds to TRBD1 (5 bases). Germline CDR1 is SGHTA and CDR2 is FQGNSA. The CDR3 runs to 15 residues. The germline V and J ends were trimmed by 0 bases and 3 bases, with 11 bases remaining between them. The CDR3 DNA is TGTGCCAGCAGCTTAGCGTGGGGGGGTCACACTGAAGCTTTCTTT. It is translated as CASSLAWGGHTEAFF.

This clone was seen more than once but under ten times. J is TRBJ1-6 and V is TRBV28; TRBD1 agrees at 11 bases. Germline CDR1 and CDR2: MDHEN and SYDVKM. The CDR3 consists of 14 residues. The junction had 4 bases not matched to a gene; V was cut back by 10 bases and J by 5 bases. The CDR3 protein is CAIPGQGDNSPLHF. The CDR3 DNA follows: TGTGCCATCCCGGGACAGGGGGATAATTCACCCCTCCACTTT.

The chain couples TRBV23-1 to TRBJ2-7; possible D gene TRBD1, 6 bases. TRBV23-1 counts as an open reading frame of uncertain function. This CDR3 region has 14 residues. Deletions cut 3 bases from V and 4 bases from J, with 13 bases between. The CDR3 DNA follows: TGCGCCAGCAGTCAGGGGGACAAAAGGTACGAGCAGTACTTC. Its translation is CASSQGDKRYEQYF.

This rearrangement joins TRBV19 to TRBJ2-5, with 9 bases lining up with TRBD1. V lost 8 bases, J lost 2 bases, and 3 bases stayed unmatched. This CDR3 comprises 13 residues. Germline V gene data show CDR1 as LNHDA and CDR2 as SQIVND (reference sequence). Here the CDR3 reads CASAGQGQETQYF. The DNA of the CDR3 is TGTGCCAGTGCGGGACAGGGACAAGAGACCCAGTACTTC.

V gene TRBV20-1 combines with J gene TRBJ1-5; 8 bases align to TRBD1. CDR1 is DFQATT, CDR2 SNEGSKA, per germline (reference sequence). This CDR3 has 16 residues. Unmatched junction bases numbered 13, after V lost 3 bases and J lost 6 bases. The CDR3 nucleotides are TGCAGTGCTAGTAACGTCGGGCAGGGGGCGAGTCAGCCCCAGCATTTT. It yields the protein CSASNVGQGASQPQHF.

The CDR3 nucleotides are TGTGCCAGCAGTGAGAGGCAGGGGAGCACAGATACGCAGTATTTT. Translation: CASSERQGSTDTQYF. The chain uses TRBV25-1 and TRBJ2-3; a possible D gene is TRBD1 (6 bases). Germline CDR1 reads MGHDK; CDR2 reads SYGVNS. The ends were cut back, 3 bases at V and 0 bases at J, with 10 bases in the middle. CDR3 size: 15 residues. The complete variable domain, with remaining parts taken from reference TRBV25-1 and TRBJ2-3, reads EADIYQTPRYLVIGTGKKITLECSQTMGHDKMYWYQQDPGMELHLIHYSYGVNSTEKGDLSSESTVSRIRTEHFPLTLESARPSHTSQYLCASSERQGSTDTQYFGPGTRLTVL.

V usage is TRBV28 and J usage is TRBJ2-5; possible D gene TRBD2, 6 bases. The V gene lost 3 bases and the J gene lost 5 bases, with 13 bases spanning the gap. Germline CDR1 MDHEN, CDR2 SYDVKM. CDR3 length equals 14 residues. The CDR3 sequence: CASSFSGLQETQYF. The CDR3 coding sequence is TGTGCCAGCAGTTTCTCGGGACTTCAGGAGACCCAGTACTTC.

The chain uses TRBV7-2 and TRBJ2-1, with D maybe TRBD2 (7 bases). CDR3 length: 15 residues. The V and J ends lost 8 bases and 7 bases respectively, with 21 bases between them. Germline CDR1 is SGHTA and CDR2 is FQGNSA. The CDR3 nucleotides are TGTGCCAGCCGAGAGCGGGAAAGGGGGTGGAATGAGCAGTTCTTC. Amino acids: CASRERERGWNEQFF.

This chain links TRBV6-6 with TRBJ2-3, with TRBD2 matching over 11 bases. The CDR3 totals 16 residues. Per the germline V gene, CDR1 is MNHNY and CDR2 is SVGAGI (reference sequence). J lost 5 bases, V lost 4 bases, and 8 bases had no gene match. The CDR3 is CASSFLAGGGGDTQYF. The CDR3 bases are TGTGCCAGCAGTTTCTTAGCGGGAGGGGGTGGAGATACGCAGTATTTT.

The rearrangement joins TRBV27 to TRBJ2-7; D possibly corresponds to TRBD1 (5 bases). The CDR3 is 13 residues long. Trimming left V 3 bases short and J 4 bases short, with 10 bases between. Germline V CDR1 and CDR2: MNHEY, SMNVEV (reference sequence). The CDR3 bases are TGTGCCAGCAGTTTGCAGGGAAAGTACGAGCAGTACTTC. It is translated as CASSLQGKYEQYF.

The chain is built from TRBV25-1 and TRBJ2-5; TRBD1 matches 7 bases. J gave up 0 bases and V 5 bases, and 9 bases lay outside the gene matches. The germline CDR1 and CDR2 sequences are MGHDK and SYGVNS. CDR3 length equals 16 residues. The CDR3 protein is CASSKRQGAYQETQYF. The CDR3 nucleotides are TGTGCCAGCAGTAAAAGACAGGGAGCGTACCAAGAGACCCAGTACTTC. Combining the CDR3 with reference TRBV25-1 and TRBJ2-5 gives the whole variable domain EADIYQTPRYLVIGTGKKITLECSQTMGHDKMYWYQQDPGMELHLIHYSYGVNSTEKGDLSSESTVSRIRTEHFPLTLESARPSHTSQYLCASSKRQGAYQETQYFGPGTRLLVL.

This chain uses TRBV4-3 with TRBJ1-1, with D hard to call. V was trimmed by 4 bases and J by 1 base, leaving 10 bases between them. This CDR3 comprises 14 residues. Germline CDR1 reads LGHNA; CDR2 reads YSLEER. The CDR3 DNA follows: TGCGCCAGCAGCCCAGACTTATCGAACACTGAAGCTTTCTTT. This sequence encodes CASSPDLSNTEAFF.

This clone occurred once. The CDR3 region is CASSIGGPYTEAFF. The CDR3 DNA follows: TGTGCCAGTAGTATAGGGGGGCCGTACACTGAAGCTTTCTTT. This chain links TRBV19 with TRBJ1-1; D is possibly TRBD1 (6 bases). The CDR3 contains 14 residues. Between the trimmed V and J ends, which lost 1 base and 3 bases, there was a span of 9 bases. From germline, CDR1 is LNHDA and CDR2 SQIVND (reference sequence).

The rearrangement uses TRBV4-3 and TRBJ2-1; 9 bases map to TRBD2. CDR1 LGHNA and CDR2 YSLEER come from the germline V gene. V shed 2 bases, J shed 7 bases, and the junction held 9 bases outside the gene matches. This CDR3 has 16 residues. This CDR3 reads CASSQLLAGSGNEQFF. The CDR3, as DNA: TGCGCCAGCAGCCAACTCCTAGCGGGGTCTGGGAATGAGCAGTTCTTC.

The rearrangement uses TRBV19 and TRBJ1-6; 11 bases are a match to TRBD1. This CDR3 has 14 amino acids. CDR1 and CDR2 from the germline V gene are LNHDA and SQIVND (reference sequence). V shed 4 bases and J 9 bases; nucleotides not matched to a gene: 2. The CDR3 bases are TGTGCCAGTAGTACCGGGACAGGGGGTTCACCCCTCCACTTT. It specifies CASSTGTGGSPLHF.

The rearrangement links TRBV24-1 to TRBJ2-3; a weak D match, TRBD2 (5 bases). There are 13 residues in the CDR3. Looked up from germline, CDR1 is KGHDR and CDR2 is SFDVKD. The V gene lost 5 bases and the J gene lost 2 bases, with 7 bases spanning the gap. The CDR3 DNA is TGTGCCACCAGTGCGGGGAACACAGATACGCAGTATTTT. Its translation: CATSAGNTDTQYF.